This TCR beta chain was sequenced for a study of T cell responses to AZD1222 COVID-19 vaccine. The table came from immunoSEQ multiplex PCR; TCRdb's copy has only in-frame clones and leaves some out. The sample lists about 180,000 clones, around 88% occurring once. Trimming pared 0 bases from V and 4 bases from J, leaving 11 bases between. In germline, CDR1 is SGDLS, CDR2 YYNGEE. This CDR3 comprises 15 residues. Sample: peripheral blood, taken on day 0 of AZD1222 vaccination. The chain joins TRBV9 to TRBJ2-1; no clear D gene. This clonotype was sampled from an adult in good health. The CDR3 loop reads CASSVDPLGYNEQFF. For the CDR3, the DNA is TGTGCCAGCAGCGTAGACCCCTTGGGGTACAATGAGCAGTTCTTC. Filled out from reference TRBV9 and TRBJ2-1, the complete variable domain reads DSGVTQTPKHLITATGQRVTLRCSPRSGDLSVYWYQQSLDQGLQFLIQYYNGEERAKGNILERFSAQQFPDLHSELNLSSLELGDSALYFCASSVDPLGYNEQFFGPGTRLTVL.